A selection of T cell receptor beta chains follows, all from one sample in a study of Ad26.COV2.S vaccination and SARS-CoV-2 variants. Repertoires were generated with immunoSEQ multiplex PCR, while TCRdb's copy carries only in-frame clones and drops some. The top ten hold approximately 3.7% of the sample, which has about 410,000 clones, about 85% seen once. Sequenced here: peripheral blood, sampled in a trial of Ad26.COV2.S vaccine versus placebo. These receptors originate from a person between 18 and 65 years old who received the Ad26.COV2.S COVID-19 vaccine or a placebo. Each CDR3 is given with its conserved first and last residue. D genes are given only for firm matches. Where a row states a size, it is once, few, many or the class of an expanded clone; other rows omit it.

d_gene	v_gene	abundance	j_gene	CDR3nt	CDR3aa
.	TRBV30	.	TRBJ2-3	TGTGCCTGGAGTGTACGCGCTTTGGATACGCAGTATTTT	CAWSVRALDTQYF
.	TRBV6-6	.	TRBJ1-2	TGTGCCAGCAGTTACGGGGCGGGGACATACTATGGCTACACCTTC	CASSYGAGTYYGYTF
TRBD1	TRBV18	.	TRBJ2-4	TGTGCCAGCTCACCACAGGGACAGGGGATAGCCAAAAACATTCAGTACTTC	CASSPQGQGIAKNIQYF
.	TRBV4-2	.	TRBJ1-2	TGTGCCAGCAGCCAAGGCACACTAGGCTACACCTTC	CASSQGTLGYTF
.	TRBV7-8	once	TRBJ1-6	TGTGCCAGCAGCTCCCGACAGAATAATTCACCCCTCCACTTT	CASSSRQNNSPLHF
TRBD1	TRBV10-1	.	TRBJ2-2	TGCGCCAGCAGTGAGTGGGCCGGGACAGGGAAAAACACCGGGGAGCTGTTTTTT	CASSEWAGTGKNTGELFF
.	TRBV30	.	TRBJ2-2	TGTGCCTGGAGGGACAGCCAGGCCGGGGAGCTGTTTTTT	CAWRDSQAGELFF
.	TRBV7-2	.	TRBJ1-5	TGTGCCAGCAGCTTAGAGCTGTTTTTGTCAGGGGTAAATCAGCCCCAGCATTTT	CASSLELFLSGVNQPQHF
.	TRBV2	.	TRBJ2-7	TGTGCCAGCAGTCTACAGGGTGAAGTGCAGTACTTC	CASSLQGEVQYF
.	TRBV24-1	.	TRBJ2-5	TGTGCCACCAACCAGGGGCAGGGGGAGACCCAGTACTTC	CATNQGQGETQYF
.	TRBV10-3	.	TRBJ1-3	TGTGCCATCAGTGACTCAGGGTTCGGTCGAAACACCATATATTTT	CAISDSGFGRNTIYF
.	TRBV5-1	.	TRBJ2-2	TGCGCCAGCAGCTTGGTTGTCACAAACACCGGGGAGCTGTTTTTT	CASSLVVTNTGELFF
.	TRBV19	few	TRBJ1-5	TGTGCCAGTAGTCCCACGCTCCAGCCCCAGCATTTT	CASSPTLQPQHF
.	TRBV6-5	.	TRBJ2-3	TGTGCCAGCAGTTACTCGGTAGGGGTTCGCGCAGATACGCAGTATTTT	CASSYSVGVRADTQYF
.	TRBV13	few	TRBJ1-6	TGTGCCAGCAGCCAACACGACGGGCGGAGCTCCTATAATTCACCCCTCCACTTT	CASSQHDGRSSYNSPLHF
.	TRBV18	.	TRBJ1-2	TGTGCCAGCTCCCCTGGGGAAAGGGGCTACACCTTC	CASSPGERGYTF
.	TRBV7-2	.	TRBJ2-5	TGTGCCAGCAGCTTAGGGGACGAAGGCGGGACCCAGTACTTC	CASSLGDEGGTQYF
TRBD1	TRBV7-2	few	TRBJ2-3	TGTGCCAGCAGCTGGGGACAGGGTACAGATACGCAGTATTTT	CASSWGQGTDTQYF
TRBD1	TRBV25-1	.	TRBJ2-4	TGTGCCAGCAGTGACCGACAGGGGTCGGCCATTCAGTACTTC	CASSDRQGSAIQYF
TRBD1	TRBV20-1	once	TRBJ1-1	TGCAGTGCTAGTGGGGGACAGAGAGACACTGAAGCTTTCTTT	CSASGGQRDTEAFF
.	TRBV4-1	.	TRBJ1-2	TGCGCCAGCAGTGACCTCCCGCGCGGTAGGGCTTATGGCTACACCTTC	CASSDLPRGRAYGYTF
.	TRBV14	.	TRBJ2-5	TGTGCCAGCAGCCTCTCTATCTGGGGTACCCAGTACTTC	CASSLSIWGTQYF